This T cell receptor (beta chain) was documented in a study of T cell responses to AZD1222 COVID-19 vaccine. Per germline, CDR1 MNHEY and CDR2 SVGAGI. The CDR3 has 13 amino acids. The V gene lost 6 bases and the J gene lost 8 bases, with 11 bases spanning the gap. TCRdb's table, derived via immunoSEQ multiplex PCR, lists solely in-frame clones and lacks some. This table has approximately 71,000 clones, over 60% appearing once. This TCR was recovered from an adult in good health. The sample consisted of peripheral blood, taken on day 0 of AZD1222 vaccination. The chain joins TRBV6-5 to TRBJ1-6; D is undetermined. As DNA, the CDR3 is TGTGCCAGCAGCCCGTTTTTGGATTCACCCCTCCACTTT. This codes for CASSPFLDSPLHF.